This T cell receptor beta chain is drawn from a study of T-cell memory formation after mild COVID-19. Study-wide context: The TCR clusters were mostly specific to one donor. Findings of the study overall: Cross-reactive memory seemingly joined, as some responding clones were found in pre-infection memory. Among CD4+ contracting clones, most were CM and EM, and CD8+ ones EMRA.

This clonotype was detected only a few times. The antigen remains undetermined. TCRdb reprocessed the 5' RACE reads via MiXCR and lists one record per CDR3 protein. The table shows fewer than 700,000 distinct CDR3 sequences, with 15% to 20% occurring only once. The V end was cut by 2 bases, the J end by 9 bases, with 9 bases between. The germline CDR1 and CDR2 sequences are SGHNT and YYREEE (reference sequence). The CDR3 loop spans 12 amino acids. The V gene is TRBV5-4, the J gene TRBJ1-5; no definite D call. Specimen: PBMCs or a T cell subset sorted from them (not recorded which). This TCR was recovered from an adult woman who had mild COVID-19 (a few samples of this study predate the infection). Cell type and time point are not known. CDR3 residues: CASSLDGGPQHF. The CDR3, as DNA: TGTGCCAGCAGCTTAGATGGCGGGCCCCAGCATTTT.